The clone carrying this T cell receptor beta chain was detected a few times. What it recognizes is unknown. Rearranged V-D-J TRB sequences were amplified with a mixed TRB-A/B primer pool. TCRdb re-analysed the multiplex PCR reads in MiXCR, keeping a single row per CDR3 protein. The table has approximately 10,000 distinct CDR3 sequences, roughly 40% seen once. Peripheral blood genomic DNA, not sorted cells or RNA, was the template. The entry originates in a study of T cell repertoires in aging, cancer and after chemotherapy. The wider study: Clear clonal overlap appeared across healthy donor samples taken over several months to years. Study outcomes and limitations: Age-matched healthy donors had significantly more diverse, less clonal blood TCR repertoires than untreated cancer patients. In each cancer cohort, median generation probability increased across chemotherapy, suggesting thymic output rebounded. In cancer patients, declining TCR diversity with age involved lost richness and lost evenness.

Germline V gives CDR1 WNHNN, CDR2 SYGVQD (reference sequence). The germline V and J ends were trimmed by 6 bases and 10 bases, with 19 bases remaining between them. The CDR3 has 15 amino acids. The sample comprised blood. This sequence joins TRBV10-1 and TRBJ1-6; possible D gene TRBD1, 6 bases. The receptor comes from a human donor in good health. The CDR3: CASRTGFPLRSPLHF. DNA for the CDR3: TGCGCCAGCAGAACAGGGTTCCCCCTACGGTCACCCCTCCACTTT.